This T cell receptor (beta chain) was sequenced in a study of tumour-infiltrating T cells in Burkitt lymphoma. Study background: Overall and progression-free survival were predicted by productive clonality.

Clones were read by immunoSEQ multiplex PCR, and TCRdb kept only the in-frame ones, dropping some. This table has 13,000 to 15,000 clones, approximately 30% appearing once. This TCR was recovered from a human donor with diffuse large B-cell lymphoma. Sequencing input: tumor tissue.

The chain's CDR3 is CSAPRDRHPFF. The CDR3 bases are TGCAGTGCTCCCCGTGACCGGCACCCGTTCTTC. The chain is built from TRBV20-1 and TRBJ2-1; no definite D call. Trimming stripped 5 bases from V and 15 bases from J, with 17 bases between. Germline V gives CDR1 DFQATT, CDR2 SNEGSKA (reference sequence). This CDR3 is built from 11 residues.